A selection of T cell receptor beta chains follows, all from one sample in a study of blood T cells in healthy people across ages. TCRdb independently ran MiXCR on the 5' RACE reads; one entry per CDR3 protein. The repertoire holds fewer than 2,000,000 distinct CDR3 sequences, roughly a third seen once, with approximately 11% in the top ten. The sequencing input was blood. The source is a woman aged 25 to 39 in good health. CDR3s include the opening cysteine and the closing phenylalanine or tryptophan. The D gene is left open where the match is weak. Part of the rows lack a size; the others show once, few, many or a class for expanded clones.

D: TRBD2
V: TRBV7-3
length: 19
J: TRBJ2-3
size: few
CDR3: CASSLSPSTLAGGGDTQYF
DNA: TGTGCCAGCAGCTTAAGCCCTTCGACCCTAGCGGGAGGAGGAGATACGCAGTATTTT

D: TRBD2
V: TRBV7-7
length: 14
J: TRBJ2-5
size: NA
CDR3: CASSSISGGETQYF
DNA: TGTGCCAGCAGCTCGATTAGCGGGGGCGAGACCCAGTACTTC

D: NA
V: TRBV3-1
length: 16
J: TRBJ2-1
size: few
CDR3: CASSQDLRDTYNEQFF
DNA: TGTGCCAGCAGCCAAGATCTGAGGGACACATACAATGAGCAGTTCTTC

D: TRBD2
V: TRBV9
length: 19
J: TRBJ2-3
size: many
CDR3: CASSPLDGLAGGLADTQYF
DNA: TGTGCCAGCAGCCCTCTGGACGGGCTAGCGGGGGGCCTAGCAGATACGCAGTATTTT

D: TRBD2
V: TRBV29-1
length: 14
J: TRBJ2-1
size: few
CDR3: CSAPLSGGYNEQFF
DNA: TGCAGCGCCCCCCTGAGCGGGGGTTACAATGAGCAGTTCTTC

D: NA
V: TRBV6-5
length: 16
J: TRBJ2-2
size: NA
CDR3: CASRGRTFANTGELFF
DNA: TGTGCCAGCAGAGGGAGGACATTCGCGAACACCGGGGAGCTGTTTTTT

D: NA
V: TRBV7-9
length: 16
J: TRBJ1-1
size: few
CDR3: CASSLKGDGMNTEAFF
DNA: TGTGCCAGCAGCTTAAAAGGGGACGGCATGAACACTGAAGCTTTCTTT

D: NA
V: TRBV20-1
length: 13
J: TRBJ2-1
size: NA
CDR3: CSARADSFNEQFF
DNA: TGCAGTGCTAGAGCCGACTCCTTTAATGAGCAGTTCTTC

D: TRBD2
V: TRBV20-1
length: 13
J: TRBJ2-7
size: NA
CDR3: CSAWRTSGYEQYF
DNA: TGCAGTGCTTGGAGGACTAGCGGCTACGAGCAGTACTTC

D: NA
V: TRBV4-1
length: 18
J: TRBJ2-7
size: few
CDR3: CASSQDGGEGALAYEQYF
DNA: TGCGCCAGCAGCCAAGATGGTGGGGAGGGGGCGCTCGCCTACGAGCAGTACTTC

D: TRBD2
V: TRBV7-9
length: 14
J: TRBJ2-7
size: few
CDR3: CASSYGLAGDEQYF
DNA: TGTGCCAGCAGCTACGGACTAGCGGGAGACGAGCAGTACTTC

D: TRBD2
V: TRBV20-1
length: 16
J: TRBJ2-7
size: NA
CDR3: CSARVTLSGGRYEQYF
DNA: TGCAGTGCTAGAGTGACTCTGAGCGGGGGAAGGTACGAGCAGTACTTC

D: NA
V: TRBV6-2/TRBV6-3
length: 13
J: TRBJ2-5
size: few
CDR3: CASSALLGNEQYF
DNA: TGTGCCAGCAGTGCCTTACTAGGCAATGAGCAGTACTTC

D: NA
V: TRBV3-1
length: 14
J: TRBJ2-4
size: NA
CDR3: CASSQAGFRNIQYF
DNA: TGTGCCAGCAGCCAGGCAGGGTTTAGAAACATTCAGTACTTC

D: TRBD2
V: TRBV6-1
length: 16
J: TRBJ2-7
size: few
CDR3: CASSELASGLSYEQYF
DNA: TGTGCCAGCAGTGAATTGGCTAGCGGGCTCTCCTACGAGCAGTACTTC

D: NA
V: TRBV12-3/TRBV12-4
length: 10
J: TRBJ1-2
size: NA
CDR3: CASRGSGYTF
DNA: TGTGCCAGCCGTGGATCTGGCTACACCTTC

D: TRBD2
V: TRBV5-1
length: 17
J: TRBJ2-1
size: few
CDR3: CASSLYLLAGEYNEQFF
DNA: TGCGCCAGCAGCTTATACCTACTAGCGGGGGAATACAATGAGCAGTTCTTC

D: NA
V: TRBV20-1
length: 13
J: TRBJ1-2
size: few
CDR3: CSARVRQLYGYTF
DNA: TGCAGTGCTAGAGTTAGACAGCTCTATGGCTACACCTTC

D: TRBD2
V: TRBV4-2
length: 15
J: TRBJ2-7
size: NA
CDR3: CASSQGIGRERPKYF
DNA: TGTGCCAGCAGCCAGGGGATTGGGCGGGAGAGGCCCAAGTACTTC

D: NA
V: TRBV11-2
length: 17
J: TRBJ2-1
size: NA
CDR3: CASSLEVAVQAYNEQFF
DNA: TGTGCCAGCAGCTTAGAAGTAGCGGTCCAGGCTTACAATGAGCAGTTCTTC

D: NA
V: TRBV7-6
length: 16
J: TRBJ1-2
size: NA
CDR3: CASSLLLLPQNYGYTF
DNA: TGTGCCAGCAGCCTTTTGCTTCTGCCCCAGAACTATGGCTACACCTTC

D: TRBD2
V: TRBV2
length: 13
J: TRBJ2-5
size: NA
CDR3: CASKRTSVETQYF
DNA: TGTGCCAGCAAGAGGACTAGCGTAGAGACCCAGTACTTC

D: NA
V: TRBV20-1
length: 13
J: TRBJ2-1
size: few
CDR3: CSARVPAGNEQFF
DNA: TGCAGTGCTAGAGTCCCAGCCGGCAATGAGCAGTTCTTC

D: NA
V: TRBV28
length: 10
J: TRBJ1-2
size: NA
CDR3: CASSQTVYTF
DNA: TGTGCCAGCAGTCAGACAGTATACACCTTC

D: NA
V: TRBV29-1
length: 12
J: TRBJ2-7
size: many
CDR3: CSVEGLSYEQYF
DNA: TGCAGCGTTGAAGGGTTGTCCTACGAGCAGTACTTC

D: NA
V: TRBV12-3/TRBV12-4
length: 17
J: TRBJ2-3
size: NA
CDR3: CASSPRRGEESTDAQYF
DNA: TGTGCCAGCAGTCCAAGGAGGGGGGAAGAGAGCACAGATGCGCAGTATTTT

D: NA
V: TRBV7-9
length: 16
J: TRBJ2-5
size: once
CDR3: CASLRRGGELGETQYF
DNA: TGTGCCAGCCTGAGACGGGGCGGGGAACTCGGGGAGACCCAGTACTTC

D: NA
V: TRBV5-1
length: 14
J: TRBJ1-4
size: once
CDR3: CASSMGRVEEKLFF
DNA: TGCGCCAGCAGCATGGGACGGGTTGAGGAAAAACTGTTTTTT

D: NA
V: TRBV29-1
length: 13
J: TRBJ2-5
size: many
CDR3: CSVGTYGKETQYF
DNA: TGCAGCGTTGGGACATACGGGAAGGAGACCCAGTACTTC

D: NA
V: TRBV7-2
length: 15
J: TRBJ1-6
size: few
CDR3: CASSPGRGYNSPLHF
DNA: TGTGCCAGCAGCCCGGGAAGGGGCTATAATTCACCCCTCCACTTT

D: NA
V: TRBV29-1
length: 11
J: TRBJ1-1
size: few
CDR3: CSVEGTFGAFF
DNA: TGCAGCGTTGAGGGGACCTTTGGAGCTTTCTTT

D: NA
V: TRBV27
length: 16
J: TRBJ2-1
size: NA
CDR3: CASSLSVLASYNEQFF
DNA: TGTGCCAGCAGTTTATCGGTCCTTGCCTCCTACAATGAGCAGTTCTTC

D: TRBD1
V: TRBV12-3/TRBV12-4
length: 14
J: TRBJ1-5
size: NA
CDR3: CASSPTGTGQPQHF
DNA: TGCGCCAGCAGCCCGACAGGGACCGGTCAGCCCCAGCATTTT

D: NA
V: TRBV20-1
length: 12
J: TRBJ2-3
size: NA
CDR3: CSASVRADTQYF
DNA: TGCAGTGCTAGCGTAAGGGCAGATACGCAGTATTTT

D: NA
V: TRBV14
length: 16
J: TRBJ2-1
size: NA
CDR3: CASSQVGGDRTGEQFF
DNA: TGTGCCAGCAGCCAAGTCGGTGGAGACAGAACCGGTGAGCAGTTCTTC

D: NA
V: TRBV10-3
length: 14
J: TRBJ2-5
size: many
CDR3: CAIKDGVRPETQYF
DNA: TGTGCCATCAAGGACGGGGTCAGACCAGAGACCCAGTACTTC

D: NA
V: TRBV5-1
length: 14
J: TRBJ2-7
size: few
CDR3: CASSLETNAYEQYF
DNA: TGCGCCAGCAGCTTGGAGACAAATGCCTACGAGCAGTACTTC

D: TRBD1
V: TRBV7-9
length: 15
J: TRBJ1-1
size: NA
CDR3: CASSFPGTENTEAFF
DNA: TGTGCCAGCAGCTTCCCCGGGACAGAGAACACTGAAGCTTTCTTT

D: NA
V: TRBV20-1
length: 17
J: TRBJ2-6
size: NA
CDR3: CSARVIGSLSGANVLTF
DNA: TGCAGTGCTAGAGTTATTGGGTCCTTGTCTGGGGCCAACGTCCTGACTTTC

D: NA
V: TRBV20-1
length: 15
J: TRBJ2-1
size: NA
CDR3: CSARDLHGGHNEQFF
DNA: TGCAGTGCTAGAGACTTACACGGGGGGCACAATGAGCAGTTCTTC

D: TRBD2
V: TRBV3-1
length: 17
J: TRBJ2-4
size: few
CDR3: CASSQVTAGGPKNIQYF
DNA: TGTGCCAGCAGCCAAGTAACAGCGGGAGGGCCCAAAAACATTCAGTACTTC

D: NA
V: TRBV11-2
length: 15
J: TRBJ2-2
size: NA
CDR3: CASSLTPSSAGELFF
DNA: TGTGCCAGCAGCTTAACACCTTCTAGCGCCGGGGAGCTGTTTTTT

D: NA
V: TRBV6-6
length: 16
J: TRBJ1-2
size: few
CDR3: CASSLRKGQEFYGYTF
DNA: TGTGCCAGCAGCCTACGGAAGGGGCAAGAGTTCTATGGCTACACCTTC

D: NA
V: TRBV4-1
length: 12
J: TRBJ2-3
size: few
CDR3: CASSPFGHTQYF
DNA: TGCGCCAGCAGCCCATTCGGGCATACGCAGTATTTT

D: TRBD2
V: TRBV7-2
length: 14
J: TRBJ2-7
size: few
CDR3: CASSLEGTSVEQYF
DNA: TGTGCCAGCAGCTTAGAGGGGACTAGCGTCGAGCAGTACTTC

D: TRBD2
V: TRBV20-1
length: 16
J: TRBJ2-5
size: NA
CDR3: CSAGASASGRRETQYF
DNA: TGCAGTGCTGGGGCCTCGGCTAGCGGGAGGAGGGAGACCCAGTACTTC

D: NA
V: TRBV7-9
length: 16
J: TRBJ1-4
size: NA
CDR3: CASRAGQGGHNEKLFF
DNA: TGTGCCAGCAGAGCAGGCCAGGGAGGACATAATGAAAAACTGTTTTTT

D: NA
V: TRBV6-2/TRBV6-3
length: 17
J: TRBJ2-3
size: NA
CDR3: CASSYPNSVPSTDTQYF
DNA: TGTGCCAGCAGTTACCCCAATAGCGTTCCTAGCACAGATACGCAGTATTTT

D: TRBD1
V: TRBV20-1
length: 16
J: TRBJ1-5
size: NA
CDR3: CSASIKGTAQNQPQHF
DNA: TGCAGTGCTAGTATTAAGGGGACAGCACAAAATCAGCCCCAGCATTTT

D: NA
V: TRBV29-1
length: 12
J: TRBJ1-1
size: few
CDR3: CSVEDGRAEAFF
DNA: TGCAGCGTTGAAGATGGGCGGGCTGAAGCTTTCTTT

D: TRBD2
V: TRBV7-6
length: 17
J: TRBJ2-3
size: NA
CDR3: CASSLGTSGRRTDTQYF
DNA: TGTGCCAGCAGCTTGGGGACTAGCGGGCGCCGCACAGATACGCAGTATTTT

D: TRBD2
V: TRBV28
length: 16
J: TRBJ2-1
size: NA
CDR3: CASSLLAGEAYNEQFF
DNA: TGTGCCAGCAGTTTATTAGCGGGAGAAGCCTACAATGAGCAGTTCTTC

D: NA
V: TRBV4-1
length: 14
J: TRBJ2-3
size: many
CDR3: CASSQDRATDTQYF
DNA: TGCGCCAGCAGCCAAGATCGGGCCACAGATACGCAGTATTTT

D: TRBD2
V: TRBV12-3/TRBV12-4
length: 15
J: TRBJ2-2
size: NA
CDR3: CASSGLAGVGGELFF
DNA: TGTGCCAGCAGTGGACTAGCGGGAGTGGGCGGGGAGCTGTTTTTT

D: TRBD1
V: TRBV11-1
length: 16
J: TRBJ2-1
size: NA
CDR3: CASSLLGGTGSHEQFF
DNA: TGTGCCAGCAGCTTGTTGGGCGGGACAGGATCCCATGAGCAGTTCTTC

D: TRBD1
V: TRBV6-1
length: 16
J: TRBJ2-7
size: NA
CDR3: CASSVGRDRASYEQYF
DNA: TGTGCCAGCAGTGTGGGCAGGGACAGGGCCTCCTACGAGCAGTACTTC

D: TRBD1
V: TRBV10-3
length: 15
J: TRBJ1-1
size: few
CDR3: CALRGEGDSATEAFF
DNA: TGTGCCCTCCGCGGCGAAGGGGACAGTGCCACTGAAGCTTTCTTT

D: NA
V: TRBV9
length: 15
J: TRBJ2-7
size: NA
CDR3: CASSLGPGGTYEQYF
DNA: TGTGCCAGCAGCTTGGGCCCCGGCGGCACCTACGAGCAGTACTTC

D: NA
V: TRBV7-2
length: 14
J: TRBJ1-2
size: NA
CDR3: CASSQVKAGDGYTF
DNA: TGTGCCAGCAGCCAAGTAAAGGCTGGTGATGGCTACACCTTC